Reported below is one T cell receptor (beta chain). No antigen is known for it. This sample was included in a study of cytomegalovirus exposure and HLA in healthy donors. Using immunoSEQ multiplex PCR, the repertoire was profiled, and TCRdb retains in-frame clones only, with some absent. The repertoire holds around 180,000 clones, with roughly 82% as singletons. Germline V gene lookup returns CDR1 SGDLS and CDR2 YYNGEE. V was clipped by 0 bases and J by 9 bases, with 7 bases between them. The length of the CDR3 is 13 residues. Study observations and caveats: Many donors shared some public TCRs, even though most TCR sequences were rare.

V gene TRBV9 combines with J gene TRBJ1-6; D remains unclear. Sample: PBMCs. This receptor was obtained from a woman under 30 in good health and CMV-seronegative. CDR3 sequence (DNA): TGTGCCAGCAGCGTAGACGCGGTTTCACCCCTCCACTTT. Its translation is CASSVDAVSPLHF.